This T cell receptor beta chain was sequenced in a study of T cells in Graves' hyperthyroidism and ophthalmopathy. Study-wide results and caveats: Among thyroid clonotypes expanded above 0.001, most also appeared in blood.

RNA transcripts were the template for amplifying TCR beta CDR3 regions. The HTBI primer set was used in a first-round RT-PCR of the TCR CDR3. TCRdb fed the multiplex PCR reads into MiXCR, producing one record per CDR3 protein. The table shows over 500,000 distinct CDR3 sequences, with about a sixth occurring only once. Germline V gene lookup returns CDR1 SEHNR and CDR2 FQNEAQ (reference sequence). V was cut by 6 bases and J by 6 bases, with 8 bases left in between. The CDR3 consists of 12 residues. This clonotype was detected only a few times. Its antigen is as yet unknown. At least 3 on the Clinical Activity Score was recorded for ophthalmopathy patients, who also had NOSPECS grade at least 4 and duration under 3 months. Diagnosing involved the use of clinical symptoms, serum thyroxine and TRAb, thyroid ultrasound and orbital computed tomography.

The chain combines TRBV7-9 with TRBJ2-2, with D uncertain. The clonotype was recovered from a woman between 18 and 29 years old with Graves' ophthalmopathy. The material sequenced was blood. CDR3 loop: CASRPTAGELFF. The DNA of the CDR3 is TGTGCCAGCAGACCGACGGCCGGGGAGCTGTTTTTT.